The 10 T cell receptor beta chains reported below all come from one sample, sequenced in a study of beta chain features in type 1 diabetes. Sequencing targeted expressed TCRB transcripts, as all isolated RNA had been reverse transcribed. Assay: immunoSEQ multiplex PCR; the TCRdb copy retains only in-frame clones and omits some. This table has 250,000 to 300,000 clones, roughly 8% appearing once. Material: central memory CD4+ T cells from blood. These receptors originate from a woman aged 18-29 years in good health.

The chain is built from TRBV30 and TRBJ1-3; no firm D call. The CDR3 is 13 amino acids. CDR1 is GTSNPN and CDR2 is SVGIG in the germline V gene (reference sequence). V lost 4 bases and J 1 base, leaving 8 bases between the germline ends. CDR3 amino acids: CAWTRGSGNTIYF. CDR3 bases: TGTGCCTGGACACGGGGATCTGGAAACACCATATATTTT.

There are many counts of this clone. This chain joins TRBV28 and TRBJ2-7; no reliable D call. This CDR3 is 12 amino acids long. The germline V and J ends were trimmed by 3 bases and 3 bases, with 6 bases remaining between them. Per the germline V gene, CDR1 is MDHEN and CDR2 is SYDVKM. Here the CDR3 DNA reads TGTGCCAGCAGTTTTTCACACTACGAGCAGTACGTC. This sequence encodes CASSFSHYEQYV.

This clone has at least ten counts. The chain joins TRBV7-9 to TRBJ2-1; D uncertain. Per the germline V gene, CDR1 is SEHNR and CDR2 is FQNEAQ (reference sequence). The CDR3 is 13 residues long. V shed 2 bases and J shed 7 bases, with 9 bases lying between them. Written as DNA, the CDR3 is TGTGCCAGCAGCTTAATGGCGCAGAATGAGCAGTTCTTC. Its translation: CASSLMAQNEQFF.

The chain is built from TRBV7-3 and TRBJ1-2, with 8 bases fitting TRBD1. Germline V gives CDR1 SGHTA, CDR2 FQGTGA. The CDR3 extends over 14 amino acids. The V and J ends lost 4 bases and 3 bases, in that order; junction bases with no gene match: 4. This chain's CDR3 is CASSSGTGDYGYTF. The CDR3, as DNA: TGTGCCAGCAGCTCCGGGACAGGAGACTATGGCTACACCTTC.

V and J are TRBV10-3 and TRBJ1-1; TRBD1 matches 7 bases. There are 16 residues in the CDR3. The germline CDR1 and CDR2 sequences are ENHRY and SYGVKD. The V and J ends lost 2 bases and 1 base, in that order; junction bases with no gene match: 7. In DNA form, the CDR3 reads TGTGCCATCAGTGAGCCACCCGGGACAGCGAACACTGAAGCTTTCTTT. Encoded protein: CAISEPPGTANTEAFF.

The CDR3 spells CSAWGPGTDTQYF. The CDR3 DNA follows: TGCAGCGCGTGGGGCCCTGGCACAGATACGCAGTATTTT. The rearrangement uses TRBV29-1 and TRBJ2-3; D perhaps matches TRBD1 (5 bases). The germline V gene has CDR1 SQVTM and CDR2 ANQGSEA. This CDR3 is 13 amino acids long. V lost 7 bases and J 1 base, leaving 12 bases between the germline ends.

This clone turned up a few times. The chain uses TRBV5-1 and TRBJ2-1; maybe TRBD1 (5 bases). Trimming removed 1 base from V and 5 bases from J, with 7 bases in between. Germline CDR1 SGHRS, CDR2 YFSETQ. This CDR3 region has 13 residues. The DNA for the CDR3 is TGCGCCAGCAGCTTGTTAGGGGACAATGAGCAGTTCTTC. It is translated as CASSLLGDNEQFF.

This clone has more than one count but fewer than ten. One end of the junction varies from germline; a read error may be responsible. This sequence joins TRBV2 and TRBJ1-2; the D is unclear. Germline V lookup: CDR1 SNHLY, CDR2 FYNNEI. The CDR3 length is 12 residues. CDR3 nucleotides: TGTGCCAGCATTCGGGAATCCTATGGCTGCACCTTC. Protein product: CASIRESYGCTF.

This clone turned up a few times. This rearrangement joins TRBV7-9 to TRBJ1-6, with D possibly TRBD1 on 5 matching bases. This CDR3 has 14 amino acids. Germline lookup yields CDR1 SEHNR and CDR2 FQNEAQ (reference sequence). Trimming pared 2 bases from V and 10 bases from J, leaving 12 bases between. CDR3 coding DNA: TGTGCCAGCAGCTTAATCCAGGGTTCATCACCCCTCCACTTT. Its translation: CASSLIQGSSPLHF.

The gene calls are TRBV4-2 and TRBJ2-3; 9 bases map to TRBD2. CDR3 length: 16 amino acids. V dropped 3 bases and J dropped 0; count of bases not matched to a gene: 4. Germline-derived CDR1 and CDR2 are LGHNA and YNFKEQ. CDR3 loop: CASSQGLAGSTDTQYF. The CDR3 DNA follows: TGTGCCAGCAGCCAGGGGCTAGCGGGGAGCACAGATACGCAGTATTTT.